Following are 10 T cell receptor beta chains from one sample sequenced in a study of cytomegalovirus exposure and HLA in healthy donors. It was with 60 Vbeta and 13 Jbeta primers that the PCR ran. The data were produced by immunoSEQ multiplex PCR, yet TCRdb's version contains in-frame clones alone and is incomplete. The sample holds 99,000 or so clones, approximately 81% seen once. Sequencing was performed on PBMCs. These receptors were obtained from a man aged 25 to 40 in good health and CMV-seronegative.

The chain couples TRBV18 to TRBJ1-1; 8 bases match TRBD1. Per germline, CDR1 KGHSH and CDR2 LQKENI. Germline trimming cut 5 bases from V and 4 bases from J; bases unmatched to any gene: 3. The CDR3 sequence is 13 residues long. The chain's CDR3 is CASSSGQGTEAFF. For the CDR3, the DNA is TGTGCCAGCTCAAGTGGACAGGGCACTGAAGCTTTCTTT. The whole variable domain, remainder taken from reference TRBV18 and TRBJ1-1, is NAGVMQNPRHLVRRRGQEARLRCSPMKGHSHVYWYRQLPEEGLKFMVYLQKENIIDESGMPKERFSAEFPKEGPSILRIQQVVRGDSAAYFCASSSGQGTEAFFGQGTRLTVV.

V and J are TRBV5-1 and TRBJ2-5; TRBD2 is a possible D gene (6 bases). The end of the DNA fits TRBJ2-7 better, so the J call may be wrong. Per germline, CDR1 SGHRS and CDR2 YFSETQ. This CDR3 has 18 residues. As DNA, the CDR3 is TGCGCCAGCTCCGGGAGAGGGGACCTCATCGGGATCTCCTACGAGCAGTACTTC. Translation gives CASSGRGDLIGISYEQYF.

This clone was observed a single time. The chain combines TRBV19 with TRBJ1-1; no definite D call. CDR1 LNHDA and CDR2 SQIVND come from the germline V gene (reference sequence). The CDR3 totals 15 residues. The V end was cut by 5 bases, the J end by 0 bases, with 13 bases between. CDR3 sequence: CASSPRGGMNTEAFF. The DNA of the CDR3 is TGTGCCAGTAGTCCCCGGGGAGGCATGAACACTGAAGCTTTCTTT.

The genes are TRBV4-3 and TRBJ1-1; TRBD1 agrees at 9 bases. The CDR3 is 17 residues long. Germline values: CDR1 LGHNA, CDR2 YSLEER. V lost 5 bases and J lost 7; bases outside the gene matches: 17. The CDR3 loop is CASSFMGTGNRTLEAFF. DNA of the CDR3: TGCGCCAGCAGCTTTATGGGGACAGGGAATAGGACCCTTGAAGCTTTCTTT.

This chain joins TRBV19 and TRBJ2-3; maybe TRBD2 (5 bases). The germline gives CDR1 LNHDA, CDR2 SQIVND (reference sequence). V lost 6 bases and J 4 bases, leaving 11 bases between the germline ends. The CDR3 is 13 amino acids. CDR3 sequence reads: CASRPRAADTQYF. In nucleotides, the CDR3 is TGTGCCAGTAGACCCCGAGCGGCAGATACGCAGTATTTT.

J is TRBJ2-5 and V is TRBV5-6; 9 bases map to TRBD1. Germline V CDR1 and CDR2: SGHDT, YYEEEE. This CDR3 spans 16 amino acids. The V segment lost 2 bases and the J segment 5 bases; nucleotides outside the gene matches: 10. DNA for the CDR3: TGTGCCAGCAGCTTAGAATTACAGGGGGCGCGTGAGACCCAGTACTTC. Translating it yields CASSLELQGARETQYF.

This clone has only one observation. The chain joins TRBV29-1 to TRBJ1-3, with no clear D. The CDR3 contains 14 residues. Germline lookup yields CDR1 SQVTM and CDR2 ANQGSEA. V was clipped by 3 bases and J by 1 base, with 10 bases between them. The CDR3 DNA reads TGCAGCGTTGATATCAGGCAATCTGGAAACACCATATATTTT. The encoded protein is CSVDIRQSGNTIYF. The full variable domain, its missing parts supplied by reference TRBV29-1 and TRBJ1-3, is SAVISQKPSRDICQRGTSLTIQCQVDSQVTMMFWYRQQPGQSLTLIATANQGSEATYESGFVIDKFPISRPNLTFSTLTVSNMSPEDSSIYLCSVDIRQSGNTIYFGEGSWLTVV.

The V and J genes are TRBV19 and TRBJ2-3; tentative D call: TRBD2 (6 bases). Germline V gene sequence: CDR1 LNHDA, CDR2 SQIVND (reference sequence). Deletions cut 7 bases from V and 3 bases from J, with 17 bases between. This CDR3 is 15 amino acids long. The CDR3 is CASNPLPRDTDTQYF. The CDR3 DNA reads TGTGCCAGTAACCCTCTTCCGCGGGATACAGATACGCAGTATTTT.

This chain uses TRBV29-1 with TRBJ2-7, with 9 positions matching TRBD2. Germline-derived CDR1 and CDR2 are SQVTM and ANQGSEA. The V and J ends lost 7 bases and 1 base, in that order; junction bases with no gene match: 11. The CDR3 totals 15 residues. Written as DNA, the CDR3 is TGCAGCGCGAAAGTCCCTGGACTAGCGTCCTACGAGCAGTACTTC. Translating gives CSAKVPGLASYEQYF.

This clone was observed once. This chain joins TRBV6-5 and TRBJ1-5, with TRBD1 matching 9 bases. This CDR3 has 16 residues. Germline CDR1 reads MNHEY; CDR2 reads SVGAGI. J gave up 1 base and V 4 bases, and 5 bases lay outside the gene matches. Written as DNA, the CDR3 is TGTGCCAGCAGTTCGCGAGGACAGGGGAGCAATCAGCCCCAGCATTTT. It codes for CASSSRGQGSNQPQHF.